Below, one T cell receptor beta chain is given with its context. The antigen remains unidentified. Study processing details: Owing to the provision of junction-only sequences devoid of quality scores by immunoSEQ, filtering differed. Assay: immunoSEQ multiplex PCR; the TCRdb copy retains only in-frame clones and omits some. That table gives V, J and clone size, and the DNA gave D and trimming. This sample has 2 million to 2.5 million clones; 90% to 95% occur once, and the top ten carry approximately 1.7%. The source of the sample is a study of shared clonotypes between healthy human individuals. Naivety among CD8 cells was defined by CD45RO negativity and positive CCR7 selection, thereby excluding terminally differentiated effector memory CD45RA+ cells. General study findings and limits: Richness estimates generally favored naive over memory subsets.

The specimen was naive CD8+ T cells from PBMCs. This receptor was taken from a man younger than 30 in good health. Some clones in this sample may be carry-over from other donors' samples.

The CDR3 is CASSALQGHEQFF. CDR3 in DNA: TGTGCCAGCAGCGCCCTCCAGGGGCATGAGCAGTTCTTC. The chain carries TRBV9 and TRBJ2-1, with D perhaps TRBD1 (6 bases). Trimming shortened V by 3 bases and J by 8 bases, and 12 bases separated the two germline ends. Looked up from germline, CDR1 is SGDLS and CDR2 is YYNGEE. This CDR3 is 13 amino acids long. Full variable domain (rest looked up from reference TRBV9 and TRBJ2-1): DSGVTQTPKHLITATGQRVTLRCSPRSGDLSVYWYQQSLDQGLQFLIQYYNGEERAKGNILERFSAQQFPDLHSELNLSSLELGDSALYFCASSALQGHEQFFGPGTRLTVL.